This T cell receptor beta chain is from a study of Ad26.COV2.S vaccination and SARS-CoV-2 variants. The wider study: Each vaccinee took Ad26.COV2.S intramuscularly, once or twice 56 days apart. Whole-study results and caveats: Higher spike-specific TCR breadth was found in vaccine recipients than in placebo recipients.

Assay: immunoSEQ multiplex PCR; the TCRdb copy retains only in-frame clones and omits some. The sample yields hundreds of thousands of clones, around nine tenths seen once. Treatment of the sample: some 19 received Ad26.COV2.S at low or high dose, single or two shots; about 5 received placebo; per-sample allocation not given. The investigators took samples on day 63 after the first vaccine or placebo injection. Donation was by an adult aged 18-55 years who was in Boston. A word on this clone: The antigen is not known.

The CDR3 spans 12 residues. Trimming took off 2 bases at V and 10 bases at J, with 9 bases between the two ends. Looked up from germline, CDR1 is ENHRY and CDR2 is SYGVKD. The TCR sequence derives from a person aged 18-60 years who received the Ad26.COV2.S COVID-19 vaccine or a placebo. The V and J genes are TRBV10-3 and TRBJ2-1; D is perhaps TRBD1 or TRBD2 (5 bases each). The source was peripheral blood, collected in a trial of Ad26.COV2.S vaccine versus placebo. The CDR3 reads CAISEVRGEQFF. The CDR3 nucleotides are TGTGCCATCAGTGAGGTCCGGGGCGAGCAGTTCTTC.